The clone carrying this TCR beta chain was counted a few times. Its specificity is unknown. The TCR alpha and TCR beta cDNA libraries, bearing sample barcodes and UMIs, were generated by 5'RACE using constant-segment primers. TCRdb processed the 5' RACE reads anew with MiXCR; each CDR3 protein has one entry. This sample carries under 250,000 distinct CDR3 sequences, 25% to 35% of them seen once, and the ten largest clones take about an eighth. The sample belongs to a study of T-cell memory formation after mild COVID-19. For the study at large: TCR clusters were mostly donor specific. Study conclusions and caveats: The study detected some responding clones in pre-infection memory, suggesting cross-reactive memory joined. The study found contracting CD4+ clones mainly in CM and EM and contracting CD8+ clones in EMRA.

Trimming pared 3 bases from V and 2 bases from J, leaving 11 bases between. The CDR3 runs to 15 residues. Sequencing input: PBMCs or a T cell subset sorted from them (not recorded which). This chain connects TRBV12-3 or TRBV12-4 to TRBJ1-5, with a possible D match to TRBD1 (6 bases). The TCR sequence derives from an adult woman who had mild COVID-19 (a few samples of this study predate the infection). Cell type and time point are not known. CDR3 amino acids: CASSFGRGGNQPQHF. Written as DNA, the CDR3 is TGTGCCAGCAGTTTCGGCAGGGGTGGCAATCAGCCCCAGCATTTT.